This T cell receptor beta chain was identified during a study of T cells in Graves' hyperthyroidism and ophthalmopathy. Study-level points and caveats: Most thyroid clonotypes expanded above 0.001 appeared in blood too.

Authors of the study amplified TCR beta CDR3 regions from RNA transcripts. First-round RT-PCR targeting the TCR CDR3 was performed with the HTBI primer set. MiXCR, applied by TCRdb to the multiplex PCR reads, yields one record per CDR3 protein. This sample carries 550,000 to 600,000 distinct CDR3 sequences, about a sixth of them seen once, and the ten largest clones take about 20%. Turning to this clonotype: The target antigen is unknown.

This CDR3 contains 16 residues. The V and J ends lost 0 bases and 0 bases respectively, with 9 bases between them. Looked up from germline, CDR1 is LGHNA and CDR2 is YSLEER. The chain carries TRBV4-3 and TRBJ2-1; D not certain. The receptor comes from a woman younger than 30 with Graves' hyperthyroidism. Sequencing was performed on blood. CDR3 sequence: CASSQDTASSYNEQFF. CDR3 DNA: TGCGCCAGCAGCCAAGATACTGCTAGCTCCTACAATGAGCAGTTCTTC.